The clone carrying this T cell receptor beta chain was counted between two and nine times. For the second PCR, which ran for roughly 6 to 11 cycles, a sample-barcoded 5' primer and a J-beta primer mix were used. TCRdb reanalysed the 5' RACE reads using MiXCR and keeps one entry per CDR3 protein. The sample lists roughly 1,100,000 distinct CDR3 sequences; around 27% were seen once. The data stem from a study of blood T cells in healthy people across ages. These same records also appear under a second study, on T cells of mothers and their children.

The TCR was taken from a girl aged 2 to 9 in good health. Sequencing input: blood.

Here the CDR3 reads CSVILLGQGGNEQFF. CDR3 nucleotide sequence: TGCAGCGTTATCCTTCTGGGGCAGGGCGGAAATGAGCAGTTCTTC. This sequence joins TRBV29-1 and TRBJ2-1; maybe TRBD1 (5 bases). Germline loops: CDR1 SQVTM, CDR2 ANQGSEA. V dropped 5 bases and J dropped 7 bases, with 21 bases sitting between them. There are 15 residues in the CDR3.